Listed here is a single T cell receptor beta chain. The data derive from a study of T cell responses to AZD1222 COVID-19 vaccine. The V and J ends lost 6 bases and 1 base respectively, with 11 bases between them. CDR1 and CDR2 (germline): SQVTM, ANQGSEA. This CDR3 is built from 13 residues. The repertoire was sequenced with immunoSEQ multiplex PCR; TCRdb's copy has only in-frame clones and lacks some. There are 100,000 or so clones in the sample; roughly 90% occur only once, and 1.2% lies in the top ten. The chain carries TRBV29-1 and TRBJ2-3, with D unclear. The source is an adult in good health. The starting material was peripheral blood, obtained on day 0 of AZD1222 vaccination. CDR3 residues: CSVSFTGTDTQYF. The CDR3 DNA sequence: TGCAGCGTCTCTTTTACGGGCACAGATACGCAGTATTTT.